Listed below are T cell receptor beta chains from one sample, sequenced in a study of T cells in Graves' hyperthyroidism and ophthalmopathy. TCRdb called the multiplex PCR reads again in MiXCR, with one record for every CDR3 protein. The sample records some 370,000 distinct CDR3 sequences, more than 13% being singletons. Sequenced sample: blood. The receptors derive from a man over 45 with Graves' ophthalmopathy. Both conserved end residues are part of each CDR3. Rows may omit the clone size; those that give it use once, few, many or a size class.

v_gene: TRBV18
j_gene: TRBJ2-5
abundance: many
CDR3aa: CASSPFSGGLQETQYF

v_gene: TRBV6-1
j_gene: TRBJ2-3
abundance: many
CDR3aa: CASSEGTDTQYF

v_gene: TRBV12-3/TRBV12-4
j_gene: TRBJ1-1
abundance: many
CDR3aa: CASSHQGARNTEAFF

v_gene: TRBV5-1
j_gene: TRBJ1-4
abundance: .
CDR3aa: CASSFGTQRGEKLFF

v_gene: TRBV20-1
j_gene: TRBJ2-1
abundance: .
CDR3aa: CSARVETSSYNEQFF

v_gene: TRBV6-1
j_gene: TRBJ2-1
abundance: .
CDR3aa: CASSEGWTTYNEQFF

v_gene: TRBV2
j_gene: TRBJ2-7
abundance: many
CDR3aa: CASSGGSLSFYEQYF

v_gene: TRBV15
j_gene: TRBJ2-2
abundance: .
CDR3aa: CATRHTGELFF

v_gene: TRBV3-1
j_gene: TRBJ2-5
abundance: few
CDR3aa: CASRTGRWETQYF

v_gene: TRBV30
j_gene: TRBJ2-5
abundance: .
CDR3aa: CAWSPTGPETQYF

v_gene: TRBV9
j_gene: TRBJ2-7
abundance: few
CDR3aa: CASSGSMSGSLEQYF

v_gene: TRBV7-9
j_gene: TRBJ2-7
abundance: many
CDR3aa: CASSPAVGTSGSEQYF

v_gene: TRBV15
j_gene: TRBJ2-7
abundance: .
CDR3aa: CATSRDPPGTSGHHEQYF

v_gene: TRBV6-5
j_gene: TRBJ1-2
abundance: few
CDR3aa: CASSYSSGSDGYTF

v_gene: TRBV20-1
j_gene: TRBJ2-1
abundance: .
CDR3aa: CSARDRLGLYNEQFF

v_gene: TRBV6-1
j_gene: TRBJ2-1
abundance: few
CDR3aa: CASSPLAEGYNEQFF

v_gene: TRBV19
j_gene: TRBJ2-7
abundance: few
CDR3aa: CASSISWAGNYEQYF

v_gene: TRBV12-3/TRBV12-4
j_gene: TRBJ1-4
abundance: many
CDR3aa: CASSLTGPEKLFF

v_gene: TRBV20-1
j_gene: TRBJ1-3
abundance: .
CDR3aa: CSANGVGNTIYF

v_gene: TRBV12-3/TRBV12-4
j_gene: TRBJ2-7
abundance: few
CDR3aa: CASSLIASGSYEQYF

v_gene: TRBV27
j_gene: TRBJ1-5
abundance: many
CDR3aa: CASSLTGIGGPQHF

v_gene: TRBV12-3/TRBV12-4
j_gene: TRBJ1-2
abundance: many
CDR3aa: CASSPGGGGSYGYTF

v_gene: TRBV7-8
j_gene: TRBJ2-1
abundance: .
CDR3aa: CASSHRGLSYNEQFF

v_gene: TRBV5-8
j_gene: TRBJ2-7
abundance: .
CDR3aa: CASSRGLAGNYEQYF

v_gene: TRBV9
j_gene: TRBJ2-1
abundance: few
CDR3aa: CASSPSSGTLYNEQFF

v_gene: TRBV29-1
j_gene: TRBJ2-7
abundance: few
CDR3aa: CSVLRTSGSNEQYF

v_gene: TRBV15
j_gene: TRBJ2-5
abundance: .
CDR3aa: CATSGGTSGRETQYF

v_gene: TRBV30
j_gene: TRBJ2-5
abundance: few
CDR3aa: CAWSQGPETQYF

v_gene: TRBV6-1
j_gene: TRBJ2-2
abundance: few
CDR3aa: CASIRMENTGELFF

v_gene: TRBV19
j_gene: TRBJ2-3
abundance: few
CDR3aa: CASMRLANGDTQYF

v_gene: TRBV6-1
j_gene: TRBJ2-7
abundance: few
CDR3aa: CASTIGREAYPPYEQYF

v_gene: TRBV5-1
j_gene: TRBJ2-7
abundance: many
CDR3aa: CASSSRQGGSNEQYF

v_gene: TRBV5-6
j_gene: TRBJ2-5
abundance: many
CDR3aa: CASSLRWAEPRSDQYF

v_gene: TRBV12-3/TRBV12-4
j_gene: TRBJ2-1
abundance: many
CDR3aa: CASSPRLAGALYNEQFF

v_gene: TRBV29-1
j_gene: TRBJ2-2
abundance: few
CDR3aa: CSAEPTGVAGELFF